This is a list of T cell receptor beta chains from one sample in a study of neoadjuvant anti-PD-1 for oral cavity cancer. Some clones are missing from TCRdb's copy, which holds only in-frame ones; the method was immunoSEQ multiplex PCR. The table lists approximately 72,000 clones, 83% of them singletons. Sample: PBMCs, taken before nivolumab (anti-PD-1) treatment. Every receptor here comes from a person between 35 and 79 years old with oral cavity squamous cell carcinoma. The CDR3 runs from the conserved cysteine through the conserved F or W. A D gene is named only where the DNA matches it firmly. Some rows mark clone size as missing; the rest say once, few, many or name a class of expanded clone.

d_call	clone_size	j_call	v_call	cdr3_aa	cdr3_nt
TRBD1	once	TRBJ2-4	TRBV7-9	CASSLRDRGQAKNIQYF	TGTGCCAGCAGCCTCCGGGACAGGGGGCAGGCCAAAAACATTCAGTACTTC
TRBD1	.	TRBJ1-5	TRBV27	CASKLTGTEGNQPQHF	TGTGCCAGCAAGTTGACAGGGACCGAGGGCAATCAGCCCCAGCATTTT
.	once	TRBJ2-7	TRBV7-3	CASSPGPSSEQYF	TGTGCCAGCAGCCCCGGACCCTCGTCCGAGCAGTACTTC
.	.	TRBJ1-2	TRBV30	CAWGRGVSYGYTF	TGTGCCTGGGGGAGGGGAGTTAGCTATGGCTACACCTTC
.	.	TRBJ1-4	TRBV28	CASRAGGANEKLFF	TGTGCCAGCAGGGCCGGGGGTGCTAATGAAAAACTGTTTTTT
.	few	TRBJ1-2	TRBV19	CASSIPTGLNYGYTF	TGTGCCAGTAGTATACCCACAGGTCTGAACTATGGCTACACCTTC
.	.	TRBJ1-1	TRBV25-1	CASRGSHTEAFF	TGTGCCAGCAGGGGCAGCCACACTGAAGCTTTCTTT
.	.	TRBJ2-5	TRBV10-2	CASSGGSFETQYF	TGCGCCAGCAGTGGGGGGTCCTTTGAGACCCAGTACTTC
TRBD2	.	TRBJ2-7	TRBV29-1	CSVEDPPSGLDEQYF	TGCAGCGTTGAAGATCCCCCTAGCGGACTCGACGAGCAGTACTTC
TRBD2	.	TRBJ2-1	TRBV2	CASRGLAGNNEQFF	TGTGCCAGCAGGGGACTAGCGGGCAACAATGAGCAGTTCTTC
TRBD2	.	TRBJ2-7	TRBV7-9	CASSRTGREGYEQYF	TGTGCCAGCAGCCGCACGGGGCGGGAGGGCTACGAGCAGTACTTC
.	.	TRBJ1-4	TRBV19	CASKGGAANEKLFF	TGTGCCAGTAAGGGGGGTGCGGCTAATGAAAAACTGTTTTTT
.	.	TRBJ1-1	TRBV30	CAWSTIFGNTEAFF	TGTGCCTGGAGTACGATCTTTGGGAACACTGAAGCTTTCTTT
TRBD2	.	TRBJ2-5	TRBV7-7	CASSSGGRNQETQYF	TGTGCTAGCAGCTCGGGAGGACGTAACCAAGAGACCCAGTACTTC
TRBD1	.	TRBJ2-7	TRBV7-9	CASRPWTGGGEQYF	TGTGCCAGCAGACCTTGGACAGGGGGCGGCGAGCAGTACTTC
TRBD1	.	TRBJ1-4	TRBV7-9	CASSLGRTGGGKLFF	TGTGCCAGCAGCTTAGGTCGGACAGGGGGCGGAAAACTGTTTTTT
.	.	TRBJ2-7	TRBV5-4	CARKPIGGRSYEQYF	TGTGCCAGAAAACCGATCGGGGGGCGTTCCTACGAGCAGTACTTC
.	.	TRBJ2-5	TRBV29-1	CSVVQDSVYAWYQETQYF	TGCAGCGTCGTACAGGACTCCGTATATGCTTGGTACCAAGAGACCCAGTACTTC
.	few	TRBJ1-5	TRBV30	CAWSWESNQPQHF	TGTGCCTGGAGTTGGGAGAGCAATCAGCCCCAGCATTTT
.	once	TRBJ2-2	TRBV19	CASTPGQLNTGELFF	TGTGCCAGTACCCCAGGCCAACTTAACACCGGGGAGCTGTTTTTT
TRBD1	.	TRBJ1-6	TRBV14	CASSQERGRLDSPLHF	TGTGCCAGCAGCCAAGAGAGGGGGCGGCTGGATTCACCCCTCCACTTT
TRBD2	.	TRBJ2-7	TRBV27	CASRSGRFNEQYF	TGTGCCAGCAGAAGCGGGAGATTTAACGAGCAGTACTTC
TRBD2	.	TRBJ2-3	TRBV5-6	CASSPAGLAFTDTQYF	TGTGCCAGCAGCCCCGCAGGACTAGCATTCACAGATACGCAGTATTTT
.	.	TRBJ2-3	TRBV27	CASSFGRGRGDTQYF	TGTGCCAGCAGTTTTGGGCGGGGGAGGGGGGATACGCAGTATTTT
.	.	TRBJ2-7	TRBV11-2	CASSYGGRPSSYEQYF	TGTGCCAGCTCCTACGGGGGCCGACCGTCATCCTACGAGCAGTACTTC
.	.	TRBJ2-2	TRBV9	CASSVGAASNTGELFF	TGTGCCAGCAGCGTAGGGGCTGCCTCGAACACCGGGGAGCTGTTTTTT
.	.	TRBJ1-1	TRBV12-5	CASGLDVTTEAFF	TGTGCTAGTGGTTTGGACGTCACCACTGAAGCTTTCTTT
.	.	TRBJ2-7	TRBV28	CASSSPYEQYF	TGTGCCAGCAGTTCTCCCTACGAGCAGTACTTC
.	few	TRBJ1-5	TRBV29-1	CSVRSRGQPQHF	TGCAGCGTTCGGAGCCGAGGGCAGCCCCAGCATTTT
.	.	TRBJ2-7	TRBV11-2	CASSLWPGAYEQYF	TGTGCCAGCAGCTTATGGCCCGGAGCCTACGAGCAGTACTTC
TRBD1	.	TRBJ1-2	TRBV4-1	CASSPPAKGAYDGYTF	TGCGCCAGCAGCCCCCCTGCGAAGGGGGCGTATGATGGCTACACCTTC
TRBD1	.	TRBJ2-7	TRBV30	CAGQGIYEQYF	TGTGCCGGACAGGGGATATACGAGCAGTACTTC
.	once	TRBJ1-5	TRBV10-3	CAISESTVVKPQHF	TGTGCCATCAGTGAGTCGACAGTCGTTAAACCCCAGCATTTT
TRBD1	.	TRBJ1-5	TRBV7-8	CASSPTGGNQPQHF	TGTGCCAGCAGCCCGACAGGGGGCAATCAGCCCCAGCATTTT
TRBD1	once	TRBJ2-5	TRBV6-6	CASSSQQGLMTQYF	TGTGCCAGCAGTTCACAACAGGGGTTGATGACCCAGTACTTC
TRBD1	.	TRBJ2-7	TRBV27	CASSSGTGIYEQYF	TGTGCCAGCAGTTCCGGGACAGGGATCTACGAGCAGTACTTC
TRBD1	.	TRBJ2-3	TRBV6-5	CASSYFGQGADTQYF	TGTGCCAGCAGTTACTTCGGACAGGGGGCAGATACGCAGTATTTT